The 14 T cell receptor beta chains in this list originate from one sample, sequenced in a study of shared clonotypes between healthy human individuals. Clones were sequenced by immunoSEQ multiplex PCR, and TCRdb holds only the in-frame ones, with some missing. The table includes about 960,000 clones, approximately 80% detected once. Sample: memory CD4+ T cells sorted from blood. The subset: CD45RA-negative fraction. These receptors all stem from a man younger than 30 in good health.

The rearrangement links TRBV11-2 to TRBJ2-7; 12 bases match TRBD1. The CDR3 spans 14 residues. The J segment lost 6 bases and the V segment lost 5 bases, leaving 5 bases of the junction unmatched. Germline assignment: CDR1 SGHAT and CDR2 FQNNGV. The CDR3: CASSRQGQGAEQYF. The CDR3 DNA follows: TGTGCCAGCAGCCGACAGGGACAGGGGGCCGAGCAGTACTTC.

This sequence joins TRBV19 and TRBJ2-2; D unresolved. This CDR3 has 16 residues. Trimming shortened V by 1 base and J by 2 bases, and 11 bases separated the two germline ends. Germline V gives CDR1 LNHDA, CDR2 SQIVND (reference sequence). In DNA, the CDR3 is TGTGCCAGTAGTATAGGGTCTACAGAAAACACCGGGGAGCTGTTTTTT. Protein: CASSIGSTENTGELFF.

The chain has TRBV19 and TRBJ2-7; TRBD2 agrees at 10 bases. V lost 6 bases to trimming and J lost 2 bases; unmatched junction nucleotides: 7. The CDR3 totals 15 residues. CDR1 and CDR2 from the germline V gene are LNHDA and SQIVND (reference sequence). DNA of the CDR3: TGTGCCAGTAGGAGAAGCGGGGGGGATACCTACGAGCAGTACTTC. Translation gives CASRRSGGDTYEQYF.

The chain joins TRBV11-3 to TRBJ2-6; 7 bases line up with TRBD1. The junction had 11 bases not matched to a gene; V was cut back by 5 bases and J by 1 base. The CDR3 runs to 18 residues. Looked up from germline, CDR1 is SGHNT and CDR2 is YENEEA. CDR3 nucleotides: TGTGCCAGCAGCAAGGGGGACAGCTTACAATCTGGGGCCAACGTCCTGACTTTC. Translated, it gives CASSKGDSLQSGANVLTF. Using reference TRBV11-3 and TRBJ2-6 for the parts outside the CDR3, the full variable domain is EAGVVQSPRYKIIEKKQPVAFWCNPISGHNTLYWYLQNLGQGPELLIRYENEEAVDDSQLPKDRFSAERLKGVDSTLKIQPAELGDSAVYLCASSKGDSLQSGANVLTFGAGSRLTVL.

V gene TRBV7-9 combines with J gene TRBJ1-3; 8 nucleotides align to TRBD1. The CDR3 covers 16 residues. CDR1 and CDR2 from the germline V gene are SEHNR and FQNEAQ (reference sequence). Unmatched junction bases numbered 4, after V lost 3 bases and J lost 0 bases. CDR3 DNA: TGTGCCAGCAGCTTTGGGGGACAGGTCTCTGGAAACACCATATATTTT. This gives the protein CASSFGGQVSGNTIYF.

This clone was counted only a few times. The CDR3 spells CASSLQPDSLGQTF. The CDR3 nucleotides read TGTGCCAGCAGCCTACAACCCGATTCCCTCGGTCAAACCTTC. The chain is built from TRBV9 and TRBJ1-2; D remains unclear. Germline values: CDR1 SGDLS, CDR2 YYNGEE. Between the trimmed V and J ends, which lost 4 bases and 14 bases, there was a span of 24 bases. The CDR3 runs 14 residues.

J is TRBJ1-6 and V is TRBV14, with D hard to call. CDR3 length equals 14 residues. Germline V gene lookup returns CDR1 SGHDN and CDR2 FVKESK. The V end lost 6 bases, the J end lost 7 bases, and 13 bases lay between the germline ends. The CDR3 is CASSRLAGNSPLHF. DNA of the CDR3: TGTGCCAGCAGTCGACTGGCTGGGAATTCACCCCTCCACTTT.

J is TRBJ2-6 and V is TRBV14; 7 bases match TRBD1. Germline values: CDR1 SGHDN, CDR2 FVKESK. This CDR3 contains 17 residues. V shed 3 bases, J shed 1 base, and the junction held 6 bases outside the gene matches. The DNA of the CDR3 is TGTGCCAGCAGCCACCCTTTGACAGGGTCTGGGGCCAACGTCCTGACTTTC. The encoded protein is CASSHPLTGSGANVLTF.

The J gene is TRBJ2-7, the V gene TRBV5-1; 10 nucleotides align to TRBD1. V lost 1 base, J lost 12 bases, and 19 bases stayed unmatched. The germline V gene encodes CDR1 SGHRS and CDR2 YFSETQ. The CDR3 extends over 17 amino acids. As DNA, the CDR3 is TGCGCCAGCAGCTTGAAAACATCCGGGACAGGGGATGTTGGACGGTACTTC. Translation: CASSLKTSGTGDVGRYF.

The chain couples TRBV19 to TRBJ2-3; D not resolved. CDR1 is LNHDA and CDR2 is SQIVND in the germline V gene (reference sequence). CDR3 length: 10 residues. V shed 6 bases and J shed 6 bases, with 4 bases lying between them. The CDR3 loop is CASREDTQYF. DNA of the CDR3: TGTGCCAGTAGAGAGGATACGCAGTATTTT.

This clone was seen only a few times. This chain links TRBV6-1 with TRBJ2-2, with D maybe TRBD2 (5 bases). This CDR3 is built from 15 residues. Per the germline V gene, CDR1 is MNHNS and CDR2 is SASEGT. Trimming shortened V by 7 bases and J by 2 bases, and 14 bases separated the two germline ends. The CDR3 nucleotides read TGTGCCAGCACCTCACTAGGGCGAAACACCGGGGAGCTGTTTTTT. Translated, it gives CASTSLGRNTGELFF.

The CDR3 bases are TGTGCCAGCAGCCCACAGGGGGTTGCAACTAATGAAAAACTGTTTTTT. This encodes CASSPQGVATNEKLFF. The chain employs TRBV5-8 and TRBJ1-4, with 8 positions matching TRBD1. The CDR3 extends over 16 amino acids. Germline V gene sequence: CDR1 SGHTS, CDR2 YDEGEE. Trimming at V came to 4 bases and at J to 0 bases, leaving 5 bases not matched to a gene.

This chain joins TRBV19 and TRBJ1-5; maybe TRBD1 (5 bases). This CDR3 has 19 amino acids. The germline V gene has CDR1 LNHDA and CDR2 SQIVND (reference sequence). Trimming cost V 3 bases and J 6 bases, with 27 bases left between them. The DNA for the CDR3 is TGTGCCAGTAGTATCCCCCTGTTTGGGCAGGGTCGGTTTATTCAGCCCCAGCATTTT. This gives the protein CASSIPLFGQGRFIQPQHF.

This clone was picked up a small number of times. J is TRBJ1-2 and V is TRBV7-2, with 7 bases lining up with TRBD1. V lost 3 bases, J lost 3 bases, and 7 bases stayed unmatched. CDR3 length: 15 amino acids. CDR1 SGHTA and CDR2 FQGNSA come from the germline V gene. CDR3 amino acids: CASSLGQLRDYGYTF. The CDR3 DNA follows: TGTGCCAGCAGCTTGGGACAGCTTCGTGACTATGGCTACACCTTC.